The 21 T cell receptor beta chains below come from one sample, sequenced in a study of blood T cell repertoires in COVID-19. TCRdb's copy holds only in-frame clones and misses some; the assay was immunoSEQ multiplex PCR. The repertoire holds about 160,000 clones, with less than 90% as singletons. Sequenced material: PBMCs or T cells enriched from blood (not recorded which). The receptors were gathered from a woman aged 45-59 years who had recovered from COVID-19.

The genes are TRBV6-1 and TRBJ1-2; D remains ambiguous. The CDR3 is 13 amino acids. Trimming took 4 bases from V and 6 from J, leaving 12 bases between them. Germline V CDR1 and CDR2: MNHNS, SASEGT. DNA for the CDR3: TGTGCCAGCAGTGTCCAAGGGCGGGATGGCTACACCTTC. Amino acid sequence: CASSVQGRDGYTF.

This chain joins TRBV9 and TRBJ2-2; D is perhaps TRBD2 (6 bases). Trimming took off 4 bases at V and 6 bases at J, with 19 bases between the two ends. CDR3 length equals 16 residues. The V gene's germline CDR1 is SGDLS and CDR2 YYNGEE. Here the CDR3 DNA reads TGTGCCAGCAGCAGGAGCTTGCGGGAAGGGGCCGGGGAGCTGTTTTTT. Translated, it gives CASSRSLREGAGELFF.

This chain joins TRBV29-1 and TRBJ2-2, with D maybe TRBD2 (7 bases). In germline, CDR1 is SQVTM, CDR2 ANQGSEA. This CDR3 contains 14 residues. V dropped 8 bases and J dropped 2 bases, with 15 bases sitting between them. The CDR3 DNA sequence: TGCAGCTCAGACGGGGGGCTAAACACCGGGGAGCTGTTTTTT. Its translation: CSSDGGLNTGELFF.

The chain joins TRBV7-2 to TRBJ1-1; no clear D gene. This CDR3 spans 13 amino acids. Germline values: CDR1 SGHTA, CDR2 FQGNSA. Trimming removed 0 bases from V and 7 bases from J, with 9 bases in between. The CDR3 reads CASSLARRSEAFF. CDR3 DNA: TGTGCCAGCAGCTTAGCGCGCCGGAGTGAAGCTTTCTTT. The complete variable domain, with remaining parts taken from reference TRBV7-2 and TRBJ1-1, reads GAGVSQSPSNKVTEKGKDVELRCDPISGHTALYWYRQSLGQGLEFLIYFQGNSAPDKSGLPSDRFSAERTGGSVSTLTIQRTQQEDSAVYLCASSLARRSEAFFGQGTRLTVV.

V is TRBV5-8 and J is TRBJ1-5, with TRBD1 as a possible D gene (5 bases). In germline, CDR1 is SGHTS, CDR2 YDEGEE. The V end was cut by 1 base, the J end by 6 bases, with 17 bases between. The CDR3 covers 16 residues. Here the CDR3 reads CASSLLEVGGGQPQHF. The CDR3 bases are TGTGCCAGCAGCTTGCTCGAGGTGGGCGGGGGTCAGCCCCAGCATTTT.

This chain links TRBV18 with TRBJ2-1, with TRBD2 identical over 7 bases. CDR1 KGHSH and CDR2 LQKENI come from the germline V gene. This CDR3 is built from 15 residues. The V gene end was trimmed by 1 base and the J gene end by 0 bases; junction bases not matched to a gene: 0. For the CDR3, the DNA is TGTGCCAGCTCACCACGCGGGAGCTCCTACAATGAGCAGTTCTTC. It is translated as CASSPRGSSYNEQFF.

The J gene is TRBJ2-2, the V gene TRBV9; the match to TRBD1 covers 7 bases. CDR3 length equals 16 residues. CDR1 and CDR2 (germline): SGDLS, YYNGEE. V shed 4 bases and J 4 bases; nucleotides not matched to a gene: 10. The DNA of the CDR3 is TGTGCCAGCAGCAAAAGACAGGGTGCGGGCACCGGGGAGCTGTTTTTT. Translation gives CASSKRQGAGTGELFF.

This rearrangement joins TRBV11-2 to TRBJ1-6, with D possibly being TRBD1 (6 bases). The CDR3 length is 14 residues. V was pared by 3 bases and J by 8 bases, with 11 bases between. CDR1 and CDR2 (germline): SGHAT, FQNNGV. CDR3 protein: CASSFTGRDSPLHF. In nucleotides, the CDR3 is TGTGCCAGCAGCTTTACAGGGCGGGATTCACCCCTCCACTTT.

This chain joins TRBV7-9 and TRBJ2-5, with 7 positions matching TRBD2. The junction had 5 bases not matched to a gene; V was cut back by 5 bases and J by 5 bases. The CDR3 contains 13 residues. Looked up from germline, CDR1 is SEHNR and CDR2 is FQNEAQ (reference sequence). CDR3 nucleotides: TGTGCCAGCAGCCGAGCGGGAATTGAGACCCAGTACTTC. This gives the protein CASSRAGIETQYF. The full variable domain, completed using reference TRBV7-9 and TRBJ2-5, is DTGVSQNPRHKITKRGQNVTFRCDPISEHNRLYWYRQTLGQGPEFLTYFQNEAQLEKSRLLSDRFSAERPKGSFSTLEIQRTEQGDSAMYLCASSRAGIETQYFGPGTRLLVL.

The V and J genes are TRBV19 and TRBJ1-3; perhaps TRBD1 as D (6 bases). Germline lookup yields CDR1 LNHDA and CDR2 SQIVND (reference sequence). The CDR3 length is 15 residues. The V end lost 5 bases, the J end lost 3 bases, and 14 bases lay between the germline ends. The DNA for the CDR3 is TGTGCCAGTAGTGCCACCGCAGGGGTTGGAAACACCATATATTTT. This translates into CASSATAGVGNTIYF.

The CDR3 DNA reads as TGTGCCATCCAGAGTAGTAGCGTAGAGACCCAGTACTTC. The encoded protein is CAIQSSSVETQYF. This chain connects TRBV10-3 to TRBJ2-5; tentative D call: TRBD2 (5 bases). Germline CDR1 reads ENHRY; CDR2 reads SYGVKD. This CDR3 comprises 13 residues. V lost 8 bases and J lost 4, with 14 bases in between.

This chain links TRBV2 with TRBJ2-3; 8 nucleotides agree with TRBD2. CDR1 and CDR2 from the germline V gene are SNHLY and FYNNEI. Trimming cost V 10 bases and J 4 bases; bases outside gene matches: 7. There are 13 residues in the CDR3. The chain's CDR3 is CAIRTSSADTQYF. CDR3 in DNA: TGTGCCATCAGGACTAGCAGTGCAGATACGCAGTATTTT.

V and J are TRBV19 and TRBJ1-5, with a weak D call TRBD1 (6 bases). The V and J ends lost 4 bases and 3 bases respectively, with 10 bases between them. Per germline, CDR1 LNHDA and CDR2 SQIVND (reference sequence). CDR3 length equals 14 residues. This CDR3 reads CASSRQESNQPQHF. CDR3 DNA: TGTGCCAGTAGTAGACAGGAATCCAATCAGCCCCAGCATTTT.

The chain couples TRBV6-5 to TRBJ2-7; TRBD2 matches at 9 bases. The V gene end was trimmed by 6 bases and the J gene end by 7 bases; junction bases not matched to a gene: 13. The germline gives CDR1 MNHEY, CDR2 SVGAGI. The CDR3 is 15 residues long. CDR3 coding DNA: TGTGCCAGCAGACAGACTAGCGGCCCCCCCGGAGAGCAGTACTTC. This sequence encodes CASRQTSGPPGEQYF.

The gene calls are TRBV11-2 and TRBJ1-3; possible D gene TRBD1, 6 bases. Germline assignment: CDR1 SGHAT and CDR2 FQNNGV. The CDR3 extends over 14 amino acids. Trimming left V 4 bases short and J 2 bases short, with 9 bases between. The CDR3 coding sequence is TGTGCCAGCAGCTCTGGACAGCCTGGAAACACCATATATTTT. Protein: CASSSGQPGNTIYF.

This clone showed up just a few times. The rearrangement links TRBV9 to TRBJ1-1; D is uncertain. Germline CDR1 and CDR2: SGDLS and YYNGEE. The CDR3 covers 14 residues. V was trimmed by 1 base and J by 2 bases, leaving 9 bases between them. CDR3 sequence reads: CASSVRTDNTEAFF. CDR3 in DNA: TGTGCCAGCAGCGTACGTACAGACAACACTGAAGCTTTCTTT.

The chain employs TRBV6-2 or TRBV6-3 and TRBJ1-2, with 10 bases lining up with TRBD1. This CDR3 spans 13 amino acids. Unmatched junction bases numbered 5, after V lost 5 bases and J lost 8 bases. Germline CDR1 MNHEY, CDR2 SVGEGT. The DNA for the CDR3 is TGTGCCAGCAGTCCCGGGACAGGGGAAGGCTACACCTTC. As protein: CASSPGTGEGYTF.

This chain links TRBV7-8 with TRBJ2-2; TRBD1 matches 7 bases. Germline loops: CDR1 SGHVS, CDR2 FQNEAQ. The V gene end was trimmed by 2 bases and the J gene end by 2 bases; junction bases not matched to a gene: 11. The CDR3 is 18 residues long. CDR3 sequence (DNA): TGTGCCAGCAGCTTACAGCTTAGGCGGACAGGCAACACCGGGGAGCTGTTTTTT. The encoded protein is CASSLQLRRTGNTGELFF.

In DNA, the CDR3 is TGTGCCAGCAGCCAAGATGTTCGGAGGGAGGGCTACGAGCAGTACTTC. Protein sequence: CASSQDVRREGYEQYF. V gene TRBV4-2 combines with J gene TRBJ2-7, with 7 bases matching TRBD2. V was pared by 0 bases and J by 3 bases, with 8 bases of the junction left unmatched. This CDR3 has 16 amino acids. Germline lookup yields CDR1 LGHNA and CDR2 YNFKEQ.

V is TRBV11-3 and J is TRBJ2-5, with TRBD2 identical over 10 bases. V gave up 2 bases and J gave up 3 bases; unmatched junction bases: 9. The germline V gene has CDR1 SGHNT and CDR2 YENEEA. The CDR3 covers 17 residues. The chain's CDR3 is CASSLLLAGGPKETQYF. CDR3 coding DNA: TGTGCCAGCAGCTTATTGTTAGCGGGGGGCCCGAAAGAGACCCAGTACTTC. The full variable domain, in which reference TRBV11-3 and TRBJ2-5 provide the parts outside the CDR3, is EAGVVQSPRYKIIEKKQPVAFWCNPISGHNTLYWYLQNLGQGPELLIRYENEEAVDDSQLPKDRFSAERLKGVDSTLKIQPAELGDSAVYLCASSLLLAGGPKETQYFGPGTRLLVL.

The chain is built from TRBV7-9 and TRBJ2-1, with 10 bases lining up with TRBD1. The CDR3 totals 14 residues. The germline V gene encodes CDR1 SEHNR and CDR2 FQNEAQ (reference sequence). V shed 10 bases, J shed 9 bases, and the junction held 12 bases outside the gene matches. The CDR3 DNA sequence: TGTGCCACGACAGGGGGCTTCACTTCCAGTGAGCAGTTCTTC. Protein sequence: CATTGGFTSSEQFF.